This TCR beta chain was retrieved from a study of CD8+ T cells in alopecia areata. On the study more broadly: The study gave treated patients oral tofacitinib at 5 to 10 mg twice daily. Findings and limits, study-wide: An increase in clonality over normal scalp was evident in lesional scalp, especially alopecia totalis/universalis. Tissue-resident alphabeta T cells belonging to normal skin likewise get sequenced within scalp specimens.

Using a FACSAria, the CD4+ and CD8+ T cells were sorted from the PBMCs. This CDR3 region has 15 residues. The V segment lost 2 bases and the J segment 8 bases; nucleotides outside the gene matches: 8. The germline V gene encodes CDR1 LGHNA and CDR2 YSLEER. With regard to this clone: Its matching antigen is unknown.

RNA extraction and reverse transcription yielded cDNA as sequencing template. Assay used: immunoSEQ multiplex PCR; TCRdb lists only in-frame clones, some missing. The sample records about 140,000 clones, roughly half being singletons. This TCR was sampled from a human donor with alopecia areata. The sequenced sample was CD4+ T cells sorted from blood, obtained at week 0. The V gene is TRBV4-3, the J gene TRBJ1-2, with 10 bases that match TRBD1. CDR3 protein: CASSQLTGGVGGYTF. DNA of the CDR3: TGCGCCAGCAGCCAATTGACAGGGGGCGTGGGCGGCTACACCTTC.